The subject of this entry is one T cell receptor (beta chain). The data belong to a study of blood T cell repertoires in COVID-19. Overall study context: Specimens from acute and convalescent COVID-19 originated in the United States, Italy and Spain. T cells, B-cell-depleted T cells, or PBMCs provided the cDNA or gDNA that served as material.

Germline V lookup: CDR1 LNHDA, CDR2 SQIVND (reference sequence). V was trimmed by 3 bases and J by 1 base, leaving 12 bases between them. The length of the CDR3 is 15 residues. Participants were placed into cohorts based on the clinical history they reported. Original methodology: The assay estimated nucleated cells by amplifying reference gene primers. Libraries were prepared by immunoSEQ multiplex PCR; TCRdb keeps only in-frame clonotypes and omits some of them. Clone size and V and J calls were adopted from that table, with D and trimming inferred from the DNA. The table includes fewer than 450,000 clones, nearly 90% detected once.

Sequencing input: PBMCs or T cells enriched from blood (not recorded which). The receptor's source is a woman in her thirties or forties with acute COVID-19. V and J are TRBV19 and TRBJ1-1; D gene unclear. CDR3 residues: CASSIPTSWNTEAFF. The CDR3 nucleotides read TGTGCCAGTAGTATCCCTACGAGTTGGAACACTGAAGCTTTCTTT.